This T cell receptor (beta chain) stems from a study of T-cell reconstitution after alpha-beta-depleted transplantation in children. Study observations and caveats: The origin of alpha-beta T cells about two months after transplant was reportedly several hundred expanded graft clones. Surviving recipient T cells and thymic progenitors underlay high day-60 TCRbeta diversity in some patients. Newly made T cells mostly supplied T-cell counts and diversity one year after transplant.

This CDR3 spans 14 amino acids. Unmatched junction bases numbered 9, after V lost 7 bases and J lost 7 bases. Germline CDR1 SGHTA, CDR2 FQGNSA. A library of TCRbeta sequences, prepared with unique molecular identifiers, was generated. Each CDR3 protein is one row after TCRdb ran MiXCR on the PCR reads. Of 450,000 to 550,000 distinct CDR3 sequences in the sample, about an eighth were seen once. This clonotype was counted between two and nine times. Antigen specificity is unknown. Source: PBMCs, mostly from graft donor cells, taken 180 days after TCRalphabeta/CD19-depleted stem cell transplant. J is TRBJ2-1 and V is TRBV7-2; TRBD2 matches at 8 bases. This sequence was found in a female patient aged 2-9 years who had a stem cell transplant for aplastic anemia, so the T cells may come from the graft donor. DNA for the CDR3: TGTGCCAGCACTTTAACCAGCGGGGGAAATGAGCAGTTCTTC. Encoded protein: CASTLTSGGNEQFF.